This TCR beta chain originates from a study of identifying expanded T cells in peripheral blood. Regarding the study as a whole: Across healthy donors, higher total template counts meant significantly greater approximately two-week count variance.

Using immunoSEQ multiplex PCR, the repertoire was profiled, and TCRdb retains in-frame clones only, with some absent. The data contain under 130,000 clones, approximately 90% of them singletons. About this clone: Its cognate antigen is unknown.

Collection occurred without any documented infections or immune events in donors. This clonotype was obtained from a person aged 18 to 75 in good health. The sequencing input was blood.

The CDR3 reads CASSFSGTPTDTQYF. CDR3 coding DNA: TGTGCCAGCAGTTTTAGCGGGACACCCACAGATACGCAGTATTTT. The rearrangement joins TRBV2 to TRBJ2-3, with 8 bases identical to TRBD2. With V trimmed by 5 bases and J by 2 bases, 6 bases remained unmatched. The CDR3 length is 15 residues. Germline CDR1 reads SNHLY; CDR2 reads FYNNEI.